The clone carrying this T cell receptor beta chain occurred many times. Its specificity is not known. The data originate from a study of T cells in Graves' hyperthyroidism and ophthalmopathy. The CDR3 consists of 15 residues. The germline gives CDR1 SGDLS, CDR2 YYNGEE. J gave up 4 bases and V 4 bases, and 7 bases lay outside the gene matches. Researchers took RNA transcripts and amplified the TCR beta CDR3 regions from them. The primer set for the first-round RT-PCR of the TCR CDR3 was HTBI. TCRdb fed the multiplex PCR reads into MiXCR, producing one record per CDR3 protein. The data contain 300,000 to 450,000 distinct CDR3 sequences, 15% to 19% of them singletons. Study outcomes and limitations: From stable hyperthyroidism, ophthalmopathy was set apart by a 13 V-J model.

This TCR came from a woman in her late teens or twenties with Graves' hyperthyroidism that later progressed to Graves' ophthalmopathy. The sample consisted of blood. The J gene is TRBJ2-3, the V gene TRBV9; 9 positions agree with TRBD1. CDR3 coding DNA: TGTGCCAGCAGCCTGCGGACAGGGGAGTCAGATACGCAGTATTTT. As protein: CASSLRTGESDTQYF.